This T cell receptor (beta chain) was sequenced during a study of breast tumors, draining lymph nodes, adjacent tissues. The CDR3 runs to 15 residues. V was pared by 1 base and J by 5 bases, with 14 bases between. The germline V gene has CDR1 MNHEY and CDR2 SVGEGT. Many counts were recorded for this clonotype. Its antigen is still unknown. The study, taken as a whole, reports: Data only fit, rather than demonstrated, lymph node origin of most tumor T cells. Tumors had less TCR diversity than lymph nodes, more than nontumor tissue. Most tumor T cells seemingly derive from lymph node, then expand in tumor.

Axillary draining lymph nodes of breast cancer patients supplied the node samples. TCRdb passed the multiplex PCR reads through MiXCR, listing each CDR3 protein once. The sample has about 130,000 distinct CDR3 sequences, 15% to 20% seen once. Sequencing was performed on axillary lymph node tissue. The source is a female donor with breast cancer. Some clones in this sample may be carry-over from other donors' samples. This chain joins TRBV6-2 or TRBV6-3 and TRBJ2-5, with TRBD2 as a possible D gene (6 bases). This CDR3 reads CASSYWGRAGETQYF. The CDR3 coding sequence is TGTGCCAGCAGTTACTGGGGACGGGCGGGGGAGACCCAGTACTTC.